These T cell receptor beta chains were read from a single sample in a study of blood T cell repertoires in COVID-19. The repertoire was sequenced with immunoSEQ multiplex PCR; TCRdb's copy has only in-frame clones and lacks some. The sample holds 66,000 or so clones; about 82% are singletons and the top ten take 9% to 10%. Sequenced: peripheral blood. The origin of the receptors is a human donor in a cohort sampled during active COVID-19. Each CDR3 is given with its conserved first and last residue. A D gene is named only where the DNA matches it firmly. Expanded clones are given a class, and other clones once, few, many or no size at all.

d_call | clone_size | j_call | v_call | cdr3_nt | cdr3_aa
TRBD1 | . | TRBJ1-4 | TRBV23-1 | TGCGCCAGCAGTCATCCAGGACAGGGGCCCGCAACTAATGAAAAACTGTTTTTT | CASSHPGQGPATNEKLFF
TRBD1 | . | TRBJ1-2 | TRBV7-2 | TGTGCCAGCAGACTAACAGGGGGCAATAGTTATGGCTACACCTTC | CASRLTGGNSYGYTF
. | few | TRBJ1-4 | TRBV5-1 | TGCGCCAGCAGGGCCGCCGCTAATGAAAAACTGTTTTTT | CASRAAANEKLFF
. | . | TRBJ2-5 | TRBV18 | TGTGCCAGCTCACCGGGAGCAGCAGAGACCCAGTACTTC | CASSPGAAETQYF
. | . | TRBJ2-1 | TRBV7-9 | TGTGCCAGCAGCAGACTAGTCACCTACAATGAGCAGTTCTTC | CASSRLVTYNEQFF
. | few | TRBJ1-2 | TRBV12-3/TRBV12-4 | TGTGCCAGCACCAGGACATTTGGGGGCTACACCTTC | CASTRTFGGYTF
. | . | TRBJ1-1 | TRBV27 | TGTGCCAGCAGTGACAGGAACAAGAACACTGAAGCTTTCTTT | CASSDRNKNTEAFF
. | few | TRBJ2-7 | TRBV6-1 | TGTGCCAGCAGTGATGGGCGCTACGAGCAGTACTTC | CASSDGRYEQYF
TRBD2 | . | TRBJ2-7 | TRBV7-8 | TGTGCCAGCAGCCCGGGGACTAGCGGGAGAAACCACGAGCAGTACTTC | CASSPGTSGRNHEQYF
. | few | TRBJ1-1 | TRBV19 | TGTGCCAGTAGTATAGCCATAGATGGCACTGAAGCTTTCTTT | CASSIAIDGTEAFF
TRBD1 | . | TRBJ1-1 | TRBV27 | TGTGCCAGCAGTTTCGGGACAGGGGGTCTCGCTTTCTTT | CASSFGTGGLAFF
TRBD2 | . | TRBJ2-7 | TRBV19 | TGTGCCAGTAGTATAGGGCGGGAGTCCTACGAGCAGTACTTC | CASSIGRESYEQYF
. | . | TRBJ2-3 | TRBV6-6 | TGTGCCAGCAGCCTACCGACACCCGGGGCAGATACGCAGTATTTT | CASSLPTPGADTQYF
. | . | TRBJ1-2 | TRBV12-3/TRBV12-4 | TGTGCCAGCAGTTTTCAGGGAAAGGAAGGCTACACCTTC | CASSFQGKEGYTF
. | . | TRBJ2-7 | TRBV6-2/TRBV6-3 | TGTGCCAGCAGTTACCGATCGAATCAGCGGGCGGTCTACGAGCAGTACTTC | CASSYRSNQRAVYEQYF
TRBD2 | few | TRBJ2-7 | TRBV5-1 | TGCGCCAGCAGTCTCGAGGCTAGCGGGATCTCCTACGAGCAGTACTTC | CASSLEASGISYEQYF
. | . | TRBJ1-4 | TRBV3-1/TRBV3-2 | TGTGCCAGCAGCCAAGATTCCCCCTGGGGGGGAATGGCTAATGAAAAACTGTTTTTT | CASSQDSPWGGMANEKLFF
TRBD2 | . | TRBJ2-1 | TRBV19 | TGTGCCAGTAGTCCCTGGGCTAGCGGAAATGAGCAGTTCTTC | CASSPWASGNEQFF
TRBD1 | . | TRBJ1-6 | TRBV12-3/TRBV12-4 | TGTGCCAGCAGTCAGGGGGCGAATTCACCCCTCCACTTT | CASSQGANSPLHF
. | . | TRBJ1-2 | TRBV4-3 | TGCGCCAGCAGCCTTTCCCTAAGGGGCTATGGCTACACCTTC | CASSLSLRGYGYTF
. | few | TRBJ1-1 | TRBV2 | TGTGCCAGCAGTGGAACAGTTGGGAGCACTGAAGCTTTCTTT | CASSGTVGSTEAFF
. | . | TRBJ1-2 | TRBV6-6 | TGTGCCAGCAGTTACGCAGGGCGAGAGGGCTACACCTTC | CASSYAGREGYTF
TRBD2 | once | TRBJ2-1 | TRBV7-3 | TGTGCCAGCAGCCGGACTAGCGGGAACGAAATTCAGTTCTTC | CASSRTSGNEIQFF
. | . | TRBJ1-4 | TRBV28 | TGTGCCAGCAGTTCTTCAGGACAGACCCTAGATGAAAAACTGTTTTTT | CASSSSGQTLDEKLFF
. | . | TRBJ2-1 | TRBV7-2 | TGTGCCAGCAGCGACACCGGGGGGCGGGATAAGTTCTTC | CASSDTGGRDKFF
TRBD2 | . | TRBJ2-2 | TRBV6-6 | TGTGCCAGCTCAGCGGGAGGGTACACCGGGGAGCTGTTTTTT | CASSAGGYTGELFF
TRBD1 | . | TRBJ1-5 | TRBV12-3/TRBV12-4 | TGTGCCAGCACCAAGGACAGGGCTCAGCCCCAGCATTTT | CASTKDRAQPQHF
TRBD1 | . | TRBJ2-7 | TRBV6-6 | TGTGCCAGCTCGGGACAGTCCTACGAGCAGTACTTC | CASSGQSYEQYF
. | . | TRBJ1-5 | TRBV6-2/TRBV6-3 | TGTGCCAGCAGTTATAAATCCCTGGACAGCTTCAGCAATCAGCCCCAGCATTTT | CASSYKSLDSFSNQPQHF
TRBD2 | . | TRBJ2-7 | TRBV13 | TGTGCCAGCAGTCTAGCGGGGCCGTCCTACGAGCAGTACTTC | CASSLAGPSYEQYF
. | medium-sized | TRBJ1-3 | TRBV7-9 | TGTGCCAGCAGCTCTAGGGGCCTCTCTGGAAACACCATATATTTT | CASSSRGLSGNTIYF
TRBD2 | . | TRBJ2-3 | TRBV4-3 | TGCGCCAGCAGCCAAACTAGCGGGAGTGATACGCAGTATTTT | CASSQTSGSDTQYF
. | . | TRBJ2-1 | TRBV14 | TGTGCCAGCAGCCCATCGTCGACGGTCGTCGGGGTCTTC | CASSPSSTVVGVF
. | few | TRBJ2-2 | TRBV28 | TGTGCCAGCAGTTTAGGCTTTTTGAACACCGGGGAGCTGTTTTTT | CASSLGFLNTGELFF
. | . | TRBJ2-3 | TRBV30 | TGTGCCTGGAACGGAGGGAGCACAGATACGCAGTATTTT | CAWNGGSTDTQYF
TRBD2 | . | TRBJ2-7 | TRBV9 | TGTGCCAGCAGCGTAGGGGACGGGAGGGAGACCTACGAGCAGTACTTC | CASSVGDGRETYEQYF
TRBD1 | . | TRBJ1-5 | TRBV30 | TGTGCCTGGAGTGAGACAGGGGGCAATCAGCCCCAGCATTTT | CAWSETGGNQPQHF
TRBD2 | . | TRBJ2-3 | TRBV4-3 | TGCGCCAGCAGCCAAGAGGGACTAGCGGGGAGCACAGATACGCAGTATTTT | CASSQEGLAGSTDTQYF
. | . | TRBJ1-2 | TRBV2 | TGTGCCAGCAGTGTCGCACGACAGGACGGCCTGGATACCTTC | CASSVARQDGLDTF
TRBD2 | . | TRBJ2-7 | TRBV24-1 | TGTGCCGCCGGGCGGGACTACCCTCCGTACGAGCAGTACTTC | CAAGRDYPPYEQYF
. | . | TRBJ1-1 | TRBV7-2 | TGTGCCAGCAGCTTAGACACGAACACTGAAGCTTTCTTT | CASSLDTNTEAFF
. | . | TRBJ1-1 | TRBV9 | TGTGCCAGCAGCGTCCAGGGGAACACTGAAGCTTTCTTT | CASSVQGNTEAFF
TRBD1 | . | TRBJ1-2 | TRBV12-3/TRBV12-4 | TGTGCCAGCAGATACGGGACAGGGGATGGCTACACCTTC | CASRYGTGDGYTF
. | . | TRBJ2-3 | TRBV9 | TGTGCCAGCAGCGTCGGCAGGGCGTTCGTAGATACGCAGTATTTT | CASSVGRAFVDTQYF
TRBD2 | . | TRBJ2-1 | TRBV7-6 | TGTGCCAGCAGCTTAGTAGCGGGAAAGAATGAGCAGTTCTTC | CASSLVAGKNEQFF
. | . | TRBJ1-2 | TRBV28 | TGTGCCAGCAGTTTATCCGAGGCCTGGGGCTACACCTTC | CASSLSEAWGYTF
TRBD2 | . | TRBJ2-7 | TRBV11-2 | TGTGCCAGCAGCTTAGTGGCTAGCGGGAGTCGAGAGCAGTACTTC | CASSLVASGSREQYF
. | few | TRBJ2-3 | TRBV4-3 | TGCGCCAGCAGCCACTACTGTTGGGACTTAGACACAGATACGCAGTATTTT | CASSHYCWDLDTDTQYF
. | . | TRBJ1-4 | TRBV10-3 | TGTGCCATCAGTGAAGGCCCCGAGGGTGAAAAACTGTTTTTT | CAISEGPEGEKLFF
. | . | TRBJ2-1 | TRBV29-1 | TGCAGCGTTGCACAGGGGGGGAATGAGCAGTTCTTC | CSVAQGGNEQFF
TRBD1 | . | TRBJ1-2 | TRBV4-1 | TGCGCCAGCAGCACTCCTACGCGAGGGGGCGGCTACACCTTC | CASSTPTRGGGYTF
. | . | TRBJ2-2 | TRBV5-1 | TGCGCCAGCAGCTCGGGGTCGGGTAACACCGGGGAGCTGTTTTTT | CASSSGSGNTGELFF
. | . | TRBJ2-3 | TRBV9 | TGTGCCAGCAGCGTACAGGGTATAGATACGCAGTATTTT | CASSVQGIDTQYF